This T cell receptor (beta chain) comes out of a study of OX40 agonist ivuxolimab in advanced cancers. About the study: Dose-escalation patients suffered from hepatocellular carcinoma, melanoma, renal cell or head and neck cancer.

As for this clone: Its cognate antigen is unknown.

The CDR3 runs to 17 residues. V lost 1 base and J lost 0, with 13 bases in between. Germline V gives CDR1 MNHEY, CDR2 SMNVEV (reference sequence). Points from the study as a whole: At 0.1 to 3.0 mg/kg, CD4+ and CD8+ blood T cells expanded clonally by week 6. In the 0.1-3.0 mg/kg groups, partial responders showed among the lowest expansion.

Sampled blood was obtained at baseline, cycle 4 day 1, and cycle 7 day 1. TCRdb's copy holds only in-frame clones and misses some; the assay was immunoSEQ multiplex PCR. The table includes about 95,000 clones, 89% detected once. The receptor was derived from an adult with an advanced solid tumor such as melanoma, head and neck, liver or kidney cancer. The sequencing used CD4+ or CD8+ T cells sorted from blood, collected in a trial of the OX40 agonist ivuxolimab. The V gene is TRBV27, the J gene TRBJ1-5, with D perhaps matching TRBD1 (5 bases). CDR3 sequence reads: CASSLFGRVNSNQPQHF. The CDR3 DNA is TGTGCCAGCAGTTTATTCGGCAGGGTGAATAGCAATCAGCCCCAGCATTTT.